The clone carrying this T cell receptor (beta chain) was observed a few times. The antigen is undetermined. These data originate in a study of vaccination and CD4 T cells after COVID-19. Indicated treatment: roughly 10-day PBMC culture with coronavirus spike peptide pools or control peptides (ViraFEST assay). At the Johns Hopkins FTIC core, DNA taken from cultured CD4+ T cells was sequenced by way of the Oncomine TCR Beta short-read assay. Via MiXCR, TCRdb re-called the PCR reads, giving one row per CDR3 protein. The sample lists some 15,000 distinct CDR3 sequences, around half seen once, with 12% in the top ten. V lost 6 bases and J lost 1, with 5 bases in between. This CDR3 contains 12 residues. Germline CDR1 and CDR2: MNHNS and SASEGT.

This TCR was sampled from a human donor who had recovered from COVID-19. The sample comprised CD4+ T cells from blood, cultured in vitro. The chain uses TRBV6-1 and TRBJ2-3, with D uncertain. The CDR3 DNA sequence: TGTGCCAGCAGCCGGGGCACAGATACGCAGTATTTT. Protein: CASSRGTDTQYF.